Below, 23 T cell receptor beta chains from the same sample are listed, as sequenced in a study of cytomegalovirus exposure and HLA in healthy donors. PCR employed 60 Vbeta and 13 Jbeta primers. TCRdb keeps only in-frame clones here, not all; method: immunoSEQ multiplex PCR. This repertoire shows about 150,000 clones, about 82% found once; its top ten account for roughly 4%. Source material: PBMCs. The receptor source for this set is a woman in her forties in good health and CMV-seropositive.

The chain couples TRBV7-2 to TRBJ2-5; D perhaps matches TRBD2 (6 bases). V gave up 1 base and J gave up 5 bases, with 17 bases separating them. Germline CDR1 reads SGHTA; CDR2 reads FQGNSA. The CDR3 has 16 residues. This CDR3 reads CASSLEQVTRSETQYF. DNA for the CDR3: TGTGCCAGCAGCTTAGAACAGGTGACTAGATCGGAGACCCAGTACTTC.

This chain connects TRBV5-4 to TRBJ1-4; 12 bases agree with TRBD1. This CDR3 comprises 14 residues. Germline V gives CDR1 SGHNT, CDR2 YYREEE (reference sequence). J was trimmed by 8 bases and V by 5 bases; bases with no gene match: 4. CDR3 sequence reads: CASRRDRGREKLFF. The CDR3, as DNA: TGTGCCAGCAGGCGGGACAGGGGGCGCGAAAAACTGTTTTTT.

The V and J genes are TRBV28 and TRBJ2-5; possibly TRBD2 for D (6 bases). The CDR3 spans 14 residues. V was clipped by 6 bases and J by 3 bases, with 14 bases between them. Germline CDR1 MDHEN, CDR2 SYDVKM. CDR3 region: CASSGGHREETQYF. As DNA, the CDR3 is TGTGCCAGCAGCGGGGGTCATCGGGAAGAGACCCAGTACTTC.

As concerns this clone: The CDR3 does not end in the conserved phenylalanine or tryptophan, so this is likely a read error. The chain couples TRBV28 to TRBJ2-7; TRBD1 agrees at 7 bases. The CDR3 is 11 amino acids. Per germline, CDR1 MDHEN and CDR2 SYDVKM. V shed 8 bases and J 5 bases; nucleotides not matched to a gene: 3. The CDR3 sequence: CASADRDEQYL. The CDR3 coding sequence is TGTGCCAGCGCAGACAGGGACGAGCAGTACCTC.

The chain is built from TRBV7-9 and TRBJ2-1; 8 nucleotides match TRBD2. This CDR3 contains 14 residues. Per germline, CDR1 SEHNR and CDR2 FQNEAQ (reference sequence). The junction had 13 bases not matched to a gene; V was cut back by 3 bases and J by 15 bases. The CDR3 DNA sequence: TGTGCCAGCAGCTTCTCAGCGGGAGACCTCCTTCGGTTCTTC. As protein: CASSFSAGDLLRFF.

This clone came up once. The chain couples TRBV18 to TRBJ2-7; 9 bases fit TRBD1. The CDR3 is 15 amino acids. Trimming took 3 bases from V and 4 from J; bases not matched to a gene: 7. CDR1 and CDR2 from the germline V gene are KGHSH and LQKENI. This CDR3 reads CASSPPGQGIYEQYF. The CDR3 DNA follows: TGTGCCAGCTCACCCCCGGGACAGGGAATTTACGAGCAGTACTTC. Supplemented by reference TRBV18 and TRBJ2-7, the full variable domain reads NAGVMQNPRHLVRRRGQEARLRCSPMKGHSHVYWYRQLPEEGLKFMVYLQKENIIDESGMPKERFSAEFPKEGPSILRIQQVVRGDSAAYFCASSPPGQGIYEQYFGPGTRLTVT.

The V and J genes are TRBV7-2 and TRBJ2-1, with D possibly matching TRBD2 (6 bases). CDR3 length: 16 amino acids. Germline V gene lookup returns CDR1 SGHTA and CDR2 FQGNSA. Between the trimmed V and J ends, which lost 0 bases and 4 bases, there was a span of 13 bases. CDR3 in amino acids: CASSLAPVAVYNEQFF. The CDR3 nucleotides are TGTGCCAGCAGCTTAGCGCCCGTAGCGGTTTACAATGAGCAGTTCTTC.

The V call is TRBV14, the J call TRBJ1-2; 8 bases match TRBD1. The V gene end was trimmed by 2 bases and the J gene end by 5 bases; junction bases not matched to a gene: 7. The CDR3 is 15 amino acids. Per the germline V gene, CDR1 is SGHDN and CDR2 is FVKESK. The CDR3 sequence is CASSQLSGTGYGYTF. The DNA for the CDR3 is TGTGCCAGCAGCCAATTATCCGGGACAGGTTATGGCTACACCTTC.

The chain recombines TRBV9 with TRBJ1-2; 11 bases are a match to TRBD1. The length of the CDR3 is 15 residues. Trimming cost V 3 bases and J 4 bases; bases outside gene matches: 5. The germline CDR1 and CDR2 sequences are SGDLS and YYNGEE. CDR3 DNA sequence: TGTGCCAGCAGCGACAGGACAGGGGGCGTCTATGGCTACACCTTC. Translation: CASSDRTGGVYGYTF.

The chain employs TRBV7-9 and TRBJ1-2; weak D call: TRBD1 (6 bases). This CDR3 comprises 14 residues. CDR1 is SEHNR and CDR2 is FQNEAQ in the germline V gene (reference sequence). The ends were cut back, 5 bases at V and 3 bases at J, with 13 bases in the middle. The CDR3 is CASSPRGGHYGYTF. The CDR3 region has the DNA TGTGCCAGCAGCCCTCGGGGGGGCCACTATGGCTACACCTTC.

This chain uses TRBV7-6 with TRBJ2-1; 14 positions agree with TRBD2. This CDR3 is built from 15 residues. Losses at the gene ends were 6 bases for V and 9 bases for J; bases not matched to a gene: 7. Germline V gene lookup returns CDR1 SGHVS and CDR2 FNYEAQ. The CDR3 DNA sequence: TGTGCCAGCAGTCTCGGGACTAGCGGGGGCAGTGAGCAGTTCTTC. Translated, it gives CASSLGTSGGSEQFF.

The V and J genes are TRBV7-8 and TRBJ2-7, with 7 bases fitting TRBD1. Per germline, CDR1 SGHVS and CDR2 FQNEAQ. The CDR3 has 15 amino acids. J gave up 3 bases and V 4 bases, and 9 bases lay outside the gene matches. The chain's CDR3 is CASSSIQGRGYEQYF. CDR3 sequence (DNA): TGTGCCAGCAGCTCTATACAGGGGAGAGGCTACGAGCAGTACTTC. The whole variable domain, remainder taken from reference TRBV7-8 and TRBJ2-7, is GAGVSQSPRYKVAKRGQDVALRCDPISGHVSLFWYQQALGQGPEFLTYFQNEAQLDKSGLPSDRFFAERPEGSVSTLKIQRTQQEDSAVYLCASSSIQGRGYEQYFGPGTRLTVT.

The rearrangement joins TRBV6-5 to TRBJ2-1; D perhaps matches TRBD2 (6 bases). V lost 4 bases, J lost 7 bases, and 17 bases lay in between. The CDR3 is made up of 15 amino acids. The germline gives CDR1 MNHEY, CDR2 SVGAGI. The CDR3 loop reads CASSSLQVGGNEQFF. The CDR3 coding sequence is TGTGCCAGCAGTTCGCTCCAAGTGGGGGGAAATGAGCAGTTCTTC.

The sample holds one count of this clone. The CDR3 DNA is TGTGCCAGCAGGACAGGGTGGGATGGCTACACCTTC. Its protein product is CASRTGWDGYTF. The chain employs TRBV2 and TRBJ1-2; TRBD1 matches at 7 bases. Germline V gives CDR1 SNHLY, CDR2 FYNNEI. The CDR3 runs 12 residues. The V gene end was trimmed by 6 bases and the J gene end by 6 bases; junction bases not matched to a gene: 4.

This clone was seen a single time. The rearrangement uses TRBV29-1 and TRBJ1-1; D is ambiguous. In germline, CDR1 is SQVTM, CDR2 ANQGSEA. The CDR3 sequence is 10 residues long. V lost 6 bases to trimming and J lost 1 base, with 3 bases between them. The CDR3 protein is CSVGNTEAFF. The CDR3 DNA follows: TGCAGCGTCGGGAACACTGAAGCTTTCTTT.

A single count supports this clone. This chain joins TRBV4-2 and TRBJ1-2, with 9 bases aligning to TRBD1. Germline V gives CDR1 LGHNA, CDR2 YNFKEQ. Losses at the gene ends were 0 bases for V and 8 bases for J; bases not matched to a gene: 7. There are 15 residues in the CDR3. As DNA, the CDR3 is TGTGCCAGCAGCCAAGAGGGGACAGGGATCAGGGGCTACACCTTC. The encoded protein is CASSQEGTGIRGYTF.

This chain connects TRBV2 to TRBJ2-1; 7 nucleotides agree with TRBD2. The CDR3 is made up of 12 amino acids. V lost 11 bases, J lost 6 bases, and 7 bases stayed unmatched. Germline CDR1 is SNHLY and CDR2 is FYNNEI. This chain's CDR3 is CAGGLRLNEQFF. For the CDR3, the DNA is TGTGCCGGGGGACTAAGACTCAATGAGCAGTTCTTC.

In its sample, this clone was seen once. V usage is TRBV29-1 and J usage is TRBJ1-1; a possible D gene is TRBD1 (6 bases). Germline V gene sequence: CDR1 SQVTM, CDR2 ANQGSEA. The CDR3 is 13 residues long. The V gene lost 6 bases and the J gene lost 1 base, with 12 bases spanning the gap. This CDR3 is CSVTKGGNTEAFF. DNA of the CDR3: TGCAGCGTGACGAAAGGGGGGAACACTGAAGCTTTCTTT.

The CDR3 DNA reads TGTGCCAGCAGCTTAGTGTTAGCGGGAGTAGCAGATACGCAGTATTTT. This encodes CASSLVLAGVADTQYF. This chain connects TRBV7-9 to TRBJ2-3; 9 bases are shared with TRBD2. The CDR3 extends over 16 amino acids. Trimming at V came to 1 base and at J to 4 bases, leaving 6 bases not matched to a gene. CDR1 is SEHNR, CDR2 FQNEAQ, per germline (reference sequence).

The CDR3 nucleotides are TGTGCCAGCAGTGACCCGGCCAGGGGGCTAAGGACTGAAGCTTTCTTT. Translating gives CASSDPARGLRTEAFF. This rearrangement joins TRBV2 to TRBJ1-1; 8 bases are shared with TRBD1. Germline CDR1 SNHLY, CDR2 FYNNEI. This CDR3 has 16 amino acids. V lost 3 bases, J lost 5 bases, and 11 bases stayed unmatched.

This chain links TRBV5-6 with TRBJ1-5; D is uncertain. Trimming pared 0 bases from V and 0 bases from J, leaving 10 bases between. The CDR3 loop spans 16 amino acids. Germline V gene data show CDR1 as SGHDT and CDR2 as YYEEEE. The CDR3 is CASSLGPVFSNQPQHF. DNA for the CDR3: TGTGCCAGCAGCTTGGGTCCAGTGTTTAGCAATCAGCCCCAGCATTTT.

DNA of the CDR3: TGTGCCAGCAGTCCAGCGGGAGGGGGGGAAAACATTCAGTACTTC. Its protein product is CASSPAGGGENIQYF. The chain is built from TRBV28 and TRBJ2-4; 10 bases agree with TRBD2. In germline, CDR1 is MDHEN, CDR2 SYDVKM. This CDR3 comprises 15 residues. The J segment lost 5 bases and the V segment lost 5 bases, leaving 6 bases of the junction unmatched.

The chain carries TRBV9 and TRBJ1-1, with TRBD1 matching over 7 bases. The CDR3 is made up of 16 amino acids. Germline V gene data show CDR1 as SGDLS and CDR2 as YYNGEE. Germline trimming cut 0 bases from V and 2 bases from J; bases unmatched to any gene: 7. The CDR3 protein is CASSVGGGQGNTEAFF. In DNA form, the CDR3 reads TGTGCCAGCAGCGTAGGAGGGGGCCAGGGAAACACTGAAGCTTTCTTT.